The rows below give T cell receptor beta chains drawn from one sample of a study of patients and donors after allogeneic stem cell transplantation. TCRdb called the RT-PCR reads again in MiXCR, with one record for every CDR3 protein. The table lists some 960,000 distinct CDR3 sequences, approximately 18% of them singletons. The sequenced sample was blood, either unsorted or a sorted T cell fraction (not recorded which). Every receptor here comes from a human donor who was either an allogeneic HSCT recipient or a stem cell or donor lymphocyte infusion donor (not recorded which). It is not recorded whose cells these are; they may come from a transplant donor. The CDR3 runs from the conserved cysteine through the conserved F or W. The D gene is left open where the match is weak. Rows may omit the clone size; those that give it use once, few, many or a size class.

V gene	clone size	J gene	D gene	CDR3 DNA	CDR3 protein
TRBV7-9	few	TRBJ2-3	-	TGTGCCAGCAGCTTCGGGGGGCCTTCCTTCCTAGATACGCAGTATTTT	CASSFGGPSFLDTQYF
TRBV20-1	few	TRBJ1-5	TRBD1	TGCAGTGCTAGAACCCGGGGACAGGGAAATCAGCCCCAGCATTTT	CSARTRGQGNQPQHF
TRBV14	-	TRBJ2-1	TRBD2	TGTGCCAGCAGCCAAGATTTAGCGGGAGTGTCCTACAATGAGCAGTTCTTC	CASSQDLAGVSYNEQFF
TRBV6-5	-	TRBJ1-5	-	TGTGCCAGCAGTTACTCTAGGCCCGGGGGCAATCAGCCCCAGCATTTT	CASSYSRPGGNQPQHF
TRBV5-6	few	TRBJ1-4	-	TGTGCCAGCAGCTTGTTGCGAGGTGAAAAACTGTTTTTT	CASSLLRGEKLFF
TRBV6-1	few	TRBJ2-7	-	TGTGCCAGCAGCCCCCGTAGCAACTCCTACGAGCAGTACTTC	CASSPRSNSYEQYF
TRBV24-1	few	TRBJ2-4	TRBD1	TGTGCCACCAGTGAGGGGACAGGGCTAGCCAAAAACATTCAGTACTTC	CATSEGTGLAKNIQYF
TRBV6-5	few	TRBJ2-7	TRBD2	TGTGCCAGCAGTTATGGTGGACGGGGTAGCGGGCCCTACGAGCAGTACTTC	CASSYGGRGSGPYEQYF
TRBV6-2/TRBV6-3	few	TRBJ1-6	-	-	CASSSSDREDNSPLHF
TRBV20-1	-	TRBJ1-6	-	TGCAGTGCTAGAGATCGGATAGGAACGGGCCTCCACTTT	CSARDRIGTGLHF
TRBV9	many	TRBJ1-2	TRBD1	TGTGCCAGCAGCGTAGCCCCGACAGGGGATGGCTACACCTTC	CASSVAPTGDGYTF
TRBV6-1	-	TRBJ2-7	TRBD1	TGTGCCAGCAGTGAATGGAGACAGGGGGCGAACGAGCAGTACTTC	CASSEWRQGANEQYF
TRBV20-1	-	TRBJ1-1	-	TGCAGTGCTAGAGAGGGAGTGGCGGCGAACACTGAAGCTTTCTTT	CSAREGVAANTEAFF
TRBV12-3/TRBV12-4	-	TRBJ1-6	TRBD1	TGTGCCAGCAGTTTAGCAGGGGGCATAGATAATTCACCCCTCCACTTT	CASSLAGGIDNSPLHF
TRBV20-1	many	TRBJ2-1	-	TGCAGTGCGGCCCTAGGCAGGGAAAATGAGCAGTTCTTC	CSAALGRENEQFF
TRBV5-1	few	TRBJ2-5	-	TGCGCCAGCAGCTTGGCCGGGGGCAGGGGGAAAGAGACCCAGTACTTC	CASSLAGGRGKETQYF
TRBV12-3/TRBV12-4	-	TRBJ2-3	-	TGTGCCAGCAGTCTACATAGAACAGGCGCAGATACGCAGTATTTT	CASSLHRTGADTQYF
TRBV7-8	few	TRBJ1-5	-	TGTGCCAGCAGCTTAAGAGTACCCCAGCCCCAGCATTTT	CASSLRVPQPQHF
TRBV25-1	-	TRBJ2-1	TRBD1	TGTGCCAGCAGTATTCTTTTGGGGGACAGGCATCCGGGCAATGAGCAGTTCTTC	CASSILLGDRHPGNEQFF
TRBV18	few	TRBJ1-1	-	TGTGCCAGCTCACCGAAGAACAGGGATCAATACACTGAAGCTTTCTTT	CASSPKNRDQYTEAFF
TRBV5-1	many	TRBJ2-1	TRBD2	TGCGCCAGCAGCTTGCTAGCGGGGGAGTACAATGAGCAGTTCTTC	CASSLLAGEYNEQFF
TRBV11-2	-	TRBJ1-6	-	TGTGCCAGCAGCTTAGATTATAACTATTCACCCCTCCACTTT	CASSLDYNYSPLHF
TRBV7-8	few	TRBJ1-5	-	TGTGCCAGCAGCTCAAGGACGGTGTATAGCAATCAGCCCCAGCATTTT	CASSSRTVYSNQPQHF
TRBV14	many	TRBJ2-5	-	TGTGCCAGCAGCCACTTAAGCGGCCAAGAGACCCAGTACTTC	CASSHLSGQETQYF
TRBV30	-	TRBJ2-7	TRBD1	TGTGCGGGACAGTTAAGCTCCTACGAGCAGTACTTC	CAGQLSSYEQYF
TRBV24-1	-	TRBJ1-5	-	TGTGCCACCAGTATTGGGGGCAATCAGCCCCAGCATTTT	CATSIGGNQPQHF
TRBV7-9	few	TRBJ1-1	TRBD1	TGTGCCAGCAGCCCTATCGGGGACAGGGGGAGTGAAGCTTTCTTT	CASSPIGDRGSEAFF
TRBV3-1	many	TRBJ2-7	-	TGTGCCAGCAGCCCACCGGGACGGTCCTACGAGCAGTACTTC	CASSPPGRSYEQYF
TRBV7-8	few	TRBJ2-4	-	TGTGCCAGCAGCTCCCCGGCCAGGGTTAACATTCAGTACTTC	CASSSPARVNIQYF
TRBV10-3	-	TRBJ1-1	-	TGTGCCATCAGTGAGCCCTGGGGGTCAGGACCTGAAGCTTTCTTT	CAISEPWGSGPEAFF
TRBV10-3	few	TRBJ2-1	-	TGTGCCATCAGTGAGGTTACTAGGGGCGAGAATGAGCAGTTCTTC	CAISEVTRGENEQFF
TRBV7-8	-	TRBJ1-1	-	TGTGCCAGCAAGTGGGGGTACCCTGAAGCTTTCTTT	CASKWGYPEAFF
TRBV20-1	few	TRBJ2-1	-	TGCAGTGCTACCTCCTCTAGAACTAGAGATTCCTACAATGAGCAGTTCTTC	CSATSSRTRDSYNEQFF
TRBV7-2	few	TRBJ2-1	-	TGTGCCAGCAGCTTAGCGGTGGGGACCTACAATGAGCAGTTCTTC	CASSLAVGTYNEQFF
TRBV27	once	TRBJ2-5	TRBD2	TGTGCCAGCAGCGTCATTAGCGGGGGCCAAGAGACCCAGTACTTC	CASSVISGGQETQYF
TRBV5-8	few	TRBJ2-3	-	TGTGCCAGCAGGCGAACGGGCGTAGATACGCAGTATTTT	CASRRTGVDTQYF
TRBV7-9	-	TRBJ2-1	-	TGTGCCAGCAGCCAATCATCTCGGCTCAGGGAACGCCAGCAGTTCTTC	CASSQSSRLRERQQFF
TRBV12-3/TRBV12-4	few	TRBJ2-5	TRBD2	TGTGCCAGCAGTGTGACGGGGGGGACCCAGTACTTC	CASSVTGGTQYF
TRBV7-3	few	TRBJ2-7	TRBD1	TGTGCCAGCGCAGACAGGGATTCCTACGAGCAGTACTTC	CASADRDSYEQYF
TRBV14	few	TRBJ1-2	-	TGTGCCAGCAGTGCAGGGCCCCGTCTTTCCTATGGCTACACCTTC	CASSAGPRLSYGYTF
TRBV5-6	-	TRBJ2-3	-	TGTGCCAGCAGCTACTTGAGCACAGATACGCAGTATTTT	CASSYLSTDTQYF
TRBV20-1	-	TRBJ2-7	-	TGCAGTGCTAGACTCCGGGTCCCTTCCTACGAGCAGTACTTC	CSARLRVPSYEQYF
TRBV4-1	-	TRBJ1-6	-	TGCGCCAGCAGCCAAGAAATGGGGAGCTCCCATAATTCACCCCTCCACTTT	CASSQEMGSSHNSPLHF
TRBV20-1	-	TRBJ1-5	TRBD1	TGCAGTGCTAGGAAGACAGGGGGTCTTAATCAGCCCCAGCATTTT	CSARKTGGLNQPQHF
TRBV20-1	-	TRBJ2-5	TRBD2	TGCAGTGCTCCTCACCCAACTAGCGGGGGGTGGGTGACCCAGTACTTC	CSAPHPTSGGWVTQYF
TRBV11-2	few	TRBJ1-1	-	TGTGCCAGCAGCCTCCATGTGAACACTGAAGCTTTCTTT	CASSLHVNTEAFF
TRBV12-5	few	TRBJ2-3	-	TGTGCTAGTGGTCCACGCCCGGACCCAGATACGCAGTATTTT	CASGPRPDPDTQYF
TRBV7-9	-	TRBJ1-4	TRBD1	TGTGCCAGCAGCTTCGGGACAGATAATGAAAAACTGTTTTTT	CASSFGTDNEKLFF
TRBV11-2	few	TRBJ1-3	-	TGTGCCAGCAGCTTAGTAGCAGGGCGTGGAAACACCATATATTTT	CASSLVAGRGNTIYF
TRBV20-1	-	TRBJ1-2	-	TGCAGTGCTAGGAGTTCGGGTTTTGCTGGTTCTGGCTACACCTTC	CSARSSGFAGSGYTF
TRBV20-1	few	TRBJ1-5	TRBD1	TGCAGTGCTAGATTCCCCGGACAGGGAGACAATCAGCCCCAGCATTTT	CSARFPGQGDNQPQHF
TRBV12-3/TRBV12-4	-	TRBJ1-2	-	TGTGCCAGCAGCCGTAAAGGGACCGATGGCTATGGCTACACCTTC	CASSRKGTDGYGYTF
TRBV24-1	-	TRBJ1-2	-	TGTGCCACCAGTGATCCACCGGGCCCCACTAACTATGGCTACACCTTC	CATSDPPGPTNYGYTF
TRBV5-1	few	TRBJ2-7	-	TGCGCCAGCAGCTGGGGGACTGCAGGGACAAATGGGCAGTACTTC	CASSWGTAGTNGQYF
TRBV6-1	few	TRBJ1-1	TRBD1	TGTGCCAGCAGTGAACAGGGGGCAGTGAACACTGAAGCTTTCTTT	CASSEQGAVNTEAFF